The entry below describes one T cell receptor beta chain. This table comes from immunoSEQ multiplex PCR, and its TCRdb copy is limited to in-frame clones, with some not included. The table has hundreds of thousands of clones, around 85% seen once. Germline-derived CDR1 and CDR2 are SGDLS and YYNGEE. CDR3 length: 15 amino acids. J was trimmed by 5 bases and V by 2 bases; bases with no gene match: 4. This sample was included in a study of blood T cell repertoires in COVID-19. Study in general: COVID-19 samples from acute and convalescent phases originated in the United States, Italy and Spain. From T cells, B-cell-depleted T cells, or PBMCs came the material, which was cDNA or gDNA.

This sequence originates from a woman aged 40 to 50 who had recovered from COVID-19. Sequences were obtained from PBMCs or T cells enriched from blood (not recorded which). The chain recombines TRBV9 with TRBJ2-5; 12 bases are a match to TRBD1. This CDR3 is CASSVGTGGDETQYF. CDR3 sequence (DNA): TGTGCCAGCAGCGTCGGGACAGGGGGCGACGAGACCCAGTACTTC.